A single sample is the source of the 21 T cell receptor beta chains below, sequenced in a study of identifying expanded T cells in peripheral blood. Profiled with immunoSEQ multiplex PCR; TCRdb holds only in-frame clones, not every one. The sample shows around 100,000 clones, approximately 90% of them seen only once. The sequenced material came from blood. These receptors all come from a person between 18 and 70 years old in good health.

This chain uses TRBV6-5 with TRBJ1-4; D is unclear. This CDR3 is built from 15 residues. The V gene lost 0 bases and the J gene lost 8 bases, with 13 bases spanning the gap. The germline CDR1 and CDR2 sequences are MNHEY and SVGAGI. The CDR3 sequence: CASSYSSGRLEKLFF. In DNA, the CDR3 is TGTGCCAGCAGTTACTCGAGCGGGCGCCTGGAAAAACTGTTTTTT.

The chain uses TRBV30 and TRBJ1-1; D unresolved. The germline gives CDR1 GTSNPN, CDR2 SVGIG (reference sequence). The CDR3 spans 13 residues. The V gene lost 4 bases and the J gene lost 1 base, with 10 bases spanning the gap. The CDR3: CAWNLRTNTEAFF. Here the CDR3 DNA reads TGTGCCTGGAATCTACGGACGAACACTGAAGCTTTCTTT.

J is TRBJ2-7 and V is TRBV7-8; 9 bases map to TRBD1. This CDR3 is 15 amino acids long. The germline gives CDR1 SGHVS, CDR2 FQNEAQ. V lost 6 bases and J lost 0; bases outside the gene matches: 6. The CDR3 sequence is CASRIGTGSSYEQYF. The DNA of the CDR3 is TGTGCCAGCAGAATCGGGACAGGGAGCTCCTACGAGCAGTACTTC.

The V gene is TRBV5-1, the J gene TRBJ1-1; 9 bases align to TRBD1. The CDR3 spans 14 residues. Germline trimming cut 7 bases from V and 6 bases from J; bases unmatched to any gene: 10. Per germline, CDR1 SGHRS and CDR2 YFSETQ. This chain's CDR3 is CASRPGTGGSEAFF. DNA of the CDR3: TGCGCCAGCCGCCCCGGCACAGGGGGCTCTGAAGCTTTCTTT.

This clone has a single count. The chain joins TRBV29-1 to TRBJ1-2; no definite D call. Germline loops: CDR1 SQVTM, CDR2 ANQGSEA. This CDR3 region has 10 residues. V was shortened by 4 bases and J by 8 bases, with 8 bases between the two germline ends. Here the CDR3 DNA reads TGCAGCGTTGCCTCTAACGGCTACACCTTC. Amino acid sequence: CSVASNGYTF. The complete variable domain, with remaining parts taken from reference TRBV29-1 and TRBJ1-2, reads SAVISQKPSRDICQRGTSLTIQCQVDSQVTMMFWYRQQPGQSLTLIATANQGSEATYESGFVIDKFPISRPNLTFSTLTVSNMSPEDSSIYLCSVASNGYTFGSGTRLTVV.

This chain joins TRBV4-3 and TRBJ2-7; 10 positions match TRBD1. With V trimmed by 4 bases and J by 2 bases, 5 bases remained unmatched. The CDR3 covers 15 residues. CDR1 is LGHNA and CDR2 is YSLEER in the germline V gene. This chain's CDR3 is CASSLRDRGPYEQYF. CDR3 DNA sequence: TGCGCCAGCAGCCTCCGGGACAGGGGCCCCTACGAGCAGTACTTC.

The genes are TRBV14 and TRBJ2-5; TRBD2 might be the D (5 bases). Trimming took off 0 bases at V and 3 bases at J, with 11 bases between the two ends. CDR1 SGHDN and CDR2 FVKESK come from the germline V gene. The length of the CDR3 is 15 residues. CDR3 amino acids: CASSQDRSGEETQYF. CDR3 DNA sequence: TGTGCCAGCAGCCAAGACAGGAGCGGAGAAGAGACCCAGTACTTC.

This clone was recorded once. This chain links TRBV15 with TRBJ1-2, with TRBD1 matching over 7 bases. With V trimmed by 5 bases and J by 4 bases, 10 bases remained unmatched. The CDR3 has 15 residues. The germline V gene encodes CDR1 LNHNV and CDR2 YYDKDF (reference sequence). CDR3 bases: TGTGCCACCAGCGGAGGAGAGGGACAGCTCTATGGCTACACCTTC. Translated: CATSGGEGQLYGYTF. Full variable domain (outside the CDR3, taken from reference TRBV15 and TRBJ1-2): DAMVIQNPRYQVTQFGKPVTLSCSQTLNHNVMYWYQQKSSQAPKLLFHYYDKDFNNEADTPDNFQSRRPNTSFCFLDIRSPGLGDTAMYLCATSGGEGQLYGYTFGSGTRLTVV.

V usage is TRBV7-9 and J usage is TRBJ2-7, with D uncertain. Germline V gives CDR1 SEHNR, CDR2 FQNEAQ (reference sequence). Trimming removed 1 base from V and 2 bases from J, with 3 bases in between. The CDR3 totals 12 residues. DNA of the CDR3: TGTGCCAGCAGCTTAGAGGCCTACGAGCAGTACTTC. Encoded protein: CASSLEAYEQYF.

The chain employs TRBV6-5 and TRBJ2-7; weak D call: TRBD1 (5 bases). CDR1 is MNHEY, CDR2 SVGAGI, per germline. The CDR3 is 12 amino acids. Trimming left V 8 bases short and J 0 bases short, with 8 bases between. CDR3 DNA sequence: TGTGCCAGCCACAGGAGCTCCTACGAGCAGTACTTC. Protein sequence: CASHRSSYEQYF.

V and J are TRBV6-1 and TRBJ2-3; TRBD1 is a possible D gene (6 bases). V lost 6 bases and J lost 0, with 10 bases in between. Germline CDR1 and CDR2: MNHNS and SASEGT. The CDR3 is 14 residues long. CDR3 DNA: TGTGCCAGCAGGCCGGGACACAGCACAGATACGCAGTATTTT. It is translated as CASRPGHSTDTQYF.

The genes are TRBV4-3 and TRBJ1-6, with D unclear. The CDR3 covers 15 residues. Germline V gives CDR1 LGHNA, CDR2 YSLEER. Deletions cut 4 bases from V and 3 bases from J, with 10 bases between. CDR3 bases: TGCGCCAGCAGCCCCACGTCGGGCTATAATTCACCCCTCCACTTT. Translating it yields CASSPTSGYNSPLHF.

The sample holds one count of this clone. J is TRBJ2-2 and V is TRBV5-4; TRBD2 aligns across 8 bases. The ends lost 10 bases at V and 4 bases at J; junction bases unmatched: 12. Per germline, CDR1 SGHNT and CDR2 YYREEE (reference sequence). The CDR3 length is 15 residues. The CDR3 spells CALGGGPLGTGELFF. The CDR3 coding sequence is TGTGCCCTCGGGGGGGGGCCTCTCGGCACCGGGGAGCTGTTTTTT.

This clone was detected a few times. The chain is built from TRBV28 and TRBJ1-5, with D perhaps TRBD1 (5 bases). This CDR3 region has 14 residues. From germline, CDR1 is MDHEN and CDR2 SYDVKM. The ends were cut back, 7 bases at V and 4 bases at J, with 14 bases in the middle. CDR3 sequence (DNA): TGTGCCAGCACGGGACCTCCTCTAAATCAGCCCCAGCATTTT. Amino acid sequence: CASTGPPLNQPQHF. Using reference TRBV28 and TRBJ1-5 for the parts outside the CDR3, the full variable domain is DVKVTQSSRYLVKRTGEKVFLECVQDMDHENMFWYRQDPGLGLRLIYFSYDVKMKEKGDIPEGYSVSREKKERFSLILESASTNQTSMYLCASTGPPLNQPQHFGDGTRLSIL.

V usage is TRBV15 and J usage is TRBJ1-2; a weak D match, TRBD1 (5 bases). This CDR3 comprises 15 residues. Germline V CDR1 and CDR2: LNHNV, YYDKDF (reference sequence). Between the trimmed V and J ends, which lost 5 bases and 8 bases, there was a span of 21 bases. The CDR3 region has the DNA TGTGCCACCAGCCCTCAATGGGGGGACGGGGTAGGCTACACCTTC. Residues: CATSPQWGDGVGYTF.

V gene TRBV7-2 combines with J gene TRBJ1-2; possibly TRBD1 for D (6 bases). Trimming took 2 bases from V and 7 from J, leaving 14 bases between them. The CDR3 is 14 residues long. Germline V gene sequence: CDR1 SGHTA, CDR2 FQGNSA. The CDR3 DNA sequence: TGTGCCAGCAGCTTAACCGGGGGCGGGCTTGGCTACACCTTC. It codes for CASSLTGGGLGYTF.

V usage is TRBV7-9 and J usage is TRBJ1-1, with unresolved D. CDR1 and CDR2 from the germline V gene are SEHNR and FQNEAQ (reference sequence). Trimming stripped 5 bases from V and 11 bases from J, with 24 bases between. The CDR3 runs 15 residues. CDR3 amino acids: CASSVVSGRGRVAFF. CDR3 nucleotides: TGTGCCAGCAGCGTAGTGTCGGGCCGGGGTCGGGTGGCTTTCTTT.

The chain combines TRBV28 with TRBJ1-4, with 8 bases matching TRBD1. With 3 bases clipped from V and 7 bases from J, the junction kept 10 bases outside the gene matches. The CDR3 spans 16 residues. From germline, CDR1 is MDHEN and CDR2 SYDVKM. CDR3 sequence (DNA): TGTGCCAGCAGTTTGGGCAGGGGGCCCGGTGTTGAAAAACTGTTTTTT. Its protein product is CASSLGRGPGVEKLFF.

This chain uses TRBV9 with TRBJ2-1; D unclear. Looked up from germline, CDR1 is SGDLS and CDR2 is YYNGEE. This CDR3 is 14 amino acids long. V was pared by 0 bases and J by 3 bases, with 7 bases between. DNA of the CDR3: TGTGCCAGCAGCGTAGCTACAAGCTACAATGAGCAGTTCTTC. It codes for CASSVATSYNEQFF. The full variable domain, rest sourced from reference TRBV9 and TRBJ2-1, is DSGVTQTPKHLITATGQRVTLRCSPRSGDLSVYWYQQSLDQGLQFLIQYYNGEERAKGNILERFSAQQFPDLHSELNLSSLELGDSALYFCASSVATSYNEQFFGPGTRLTVL.

This clone was detected once. This rearrangement joins TRBV28 to TRBJ2-5, with D unclear. V was pared by 3 bases and J by 0 bases, with 11 bases between. This CDR3 contains 15 residues. Germline V gene data show CDR1 as MDHEN and CDR2 as SYDVKM. CDR3 nucleotide sequence: TGTGCCAGCAGTTTCCTTTTGGCGTACCAAGAGACCCAGTACTTC. This codes for CASSFLLAYQETQYF.

The chain has TRBV6-1 and TRBJ1-3; D is undetermined. V lost 2 bases to trimming and J lost 0 bases, with 5 bases between them. The germline CDR1 and CDR2 sequences are MNHNS and SASEGT. This CDR3 region has 14 residues. For the CDR3, the DNA is TGTGCCAGCAGTGAATGGCTCTCTGGAAACACCATATATTTT. Protein: CASSEWLSGNTIYF.